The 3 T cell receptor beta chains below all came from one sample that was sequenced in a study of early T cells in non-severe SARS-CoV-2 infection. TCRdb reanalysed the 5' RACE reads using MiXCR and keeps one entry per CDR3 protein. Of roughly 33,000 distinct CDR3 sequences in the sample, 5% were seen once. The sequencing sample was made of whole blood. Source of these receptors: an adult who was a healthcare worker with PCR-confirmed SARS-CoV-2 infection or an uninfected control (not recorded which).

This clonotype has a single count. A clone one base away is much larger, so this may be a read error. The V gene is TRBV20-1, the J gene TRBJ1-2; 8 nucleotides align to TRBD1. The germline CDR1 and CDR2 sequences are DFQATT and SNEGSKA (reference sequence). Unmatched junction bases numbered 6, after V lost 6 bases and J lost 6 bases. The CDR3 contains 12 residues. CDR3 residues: CSAPGQANGYTF. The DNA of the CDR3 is TGCAGTGCCCCGGGACAGGCTAATGGCTACACCTTC.

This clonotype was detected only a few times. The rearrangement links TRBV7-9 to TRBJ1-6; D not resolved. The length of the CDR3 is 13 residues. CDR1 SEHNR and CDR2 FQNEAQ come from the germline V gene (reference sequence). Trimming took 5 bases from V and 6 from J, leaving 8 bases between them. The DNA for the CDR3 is TGTGCCAGCAGCCGGGCGGCTAATTCACCCCTCCACTTT. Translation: CASSRAANSPLHF.

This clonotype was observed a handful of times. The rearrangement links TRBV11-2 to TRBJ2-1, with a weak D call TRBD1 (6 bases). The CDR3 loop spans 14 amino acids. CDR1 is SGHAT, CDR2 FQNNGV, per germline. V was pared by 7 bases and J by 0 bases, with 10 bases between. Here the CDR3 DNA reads TGTGCCAGCACCCCACAGGGCTCCTACAATGAGCAGTTCTTC. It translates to CASTPQGSYNEQFF.